This T cell receptor (beta chain) is drawn from a study of Graves' ophthalmopathy and Graves' hyperthyroidism. Whole-study findings and limits: Most expanded clonotypes in thyroid above 0.001 frequency also showed up in blood.

Concerning this clonotype: Its antigen is unknown.

J was trimmed by 0 bases and V by 4 bases; bases with no gene match: 6. The CDR3 totals 15 residues. Germline-derived CDR1 and CDR2 are SGHDN and FVKESK. CDR3 regions of TCR beta were amplified from RNA transcripts. HTBI-primed first-round RT-PCR preceded second-round multiplex PCR. TCRdb ran MiXCR on the multiplex PCR reads and lists one entry per CDR3 protein. The table records some 750,000 distinct CDR3 sequences, roughly 40% of them present only once. Moderate-to-severe activity, CAS ≥3, NOSPECS ≥4 and duration under 3 months were recorded for donors with ophthalmopathy. The PBMCs were taken from roughly 9.3 ml of fresh peripheral blood.

The specimen sequenced was peripheral blood. The V call is TRBV14, the J call TRBJ2-7; 7 positions match TRBD1. This receptor was obtained from an adult man with Graves' ophthalmopathy. CDR3 sequence: CASSLRQGISYEQYF. In DNA, the CDR3 is TGTGCCAGCAGCCTGCGACAGGGTATCTCCTACGAGCAGTACTTC.